One and the same sample provided the 4 T cell receptor beta chains below, sequenced in a study of T cells in Graves' hyperthyroidism and ophthalmopathy. TCR beta CDR3 regions were amplified from RNA transcripts. The TCR CDR3 was amplified in a first-round RT-PCR using the HTBI primer set. One entry per CDR3 protein, called by TCRdb with MiXCR from the multiplex PCR reads. The data hold under 500,000 distinct CDR3 sequences, with around 15% observed a single time. The sequencing sample was made of blood. Every receptor here comes from a man aged 50-59 years with Graves' ophthalmopathy.

This clonotype has a count of ten or more. This chain joins TRBV6-1 and TRBJ2-7, with D unclear. The V and J ends lost 0 bases and 0 bases respectively, with 9 bases between them. From germline, CDR1 is MNHNS and CDR2 SASEGT. CDR3 length equals 15 residues. CDR3 sequence: CASSEAWQDSYEQYF. In nucleotides, the CDR3 is TGTGCCAGCAGTGAAGCTTGGCAGGACTCCTACGAGCAGTACTTC.

This chain connects TRBV5-1 to TRBJ2-2, with D possibly matching TRBD2 (5 bases). This CDR3 has 16 residues. V was pared by 0 bases and J by 0 bases, with 9 bases between. Germline values: CDR1 SGHRS, CDR2 YFSETQ. For the CDR3, the DNA is TGCGCCAGCAGCTTGGAACCGGGATCGAACACCGGGGAGCTGTTTTTT. It is translated as CASSLEPGSNTGELFF.

In the case of this clonotype: The junction does not match germline at one end; this may be a read error. The chain joins TRBV5-4 to TRBJ2-1; 8 bases align to TRBD2. The CDR3 loop spans 15 amino acids. Germline V gene sequence: CDR1 SGHNT, CDR2 YYREEE (reference sequence). In DNA form, the CDR3 reads TGTGCCGGCAGCAGCAGCGGGAGATCCTACAATGAGCAGTTCTTC. It specifies CAGSSSGRSYNEQFF.

This sequence joins TRBV11-2 and TRBJ2-2; no definite D call. Germline V gene data show CDR1 as SGHAT and CDR2 as FQNNGV. The CDR3 contains 12 residues. Between the trimmed V and J ends, which lost 7 bases and 4 bases, there was a span of 7 bases. CDR3 in amino acids: CASIWGTGELFF. CDR3 DNA sequence: TGTGCCAGCATCTGGGGCACCGGGGAGCTGTTTTTT.